This T cell receptor (beta chain) was profiled in a study of T cells in Graves' hyperthyroidism and ophthalmopathy. This clonotype was seen repeatedly, ten times or more. It was RNA transcripts that yielded the amplified TCR beta CDR3 regions. First-round RT-PCR of the TCR CDR3 relied on the HTBI primer set. A single record per CDR3 protein comes from TCRdb applying MiXCR to the multiplex PCR reads. The sample contains fewer than 350,000 distinct CDR3 sequences, about an eighth of which appear only once. In making diagnoses, clinical symptoms, serum thyroxine and TRAb, thyroid ultrasound and orbital computed tomography were all used. The V segment lost 6 bases and the J segment 6 bases; nucleotides outside the gene matches: 3. Germline CDR1 and CDR2: ENHRY and SYGVKD. The CDR3 contains 12 residues.

The rearrangement uses TRBV10-3 and TRBJ2-7; 9 nucleotides align to TRBD2. This TCR came from a woman aged 30 to 39 with Graves' hyperthyroidism that later progressed to Graves' ophthalmopathy. Input material: blood. Written as DNA, the CDR3 is TGTGCCATCAGCGAGCGGGGGGTCGAGCAGTACTTC. Encoded protein: CAISERGVEQYF.